These 8 T cell receptor beta chains were sequenced from one sample in a study of blood T cell repertoires in COVID-19. The method was immunoSEQ multiplex PCR; TCRdb's version includes in-frame clones alone and lacks a portion of them. This sample has approximately 140,000 clones; 80% to 90% occur once, and the top ten carry approximately 8%. Sequencing was done on a sample of peripheral blood. The receptors here all came from an older woman with COVID-19, enrolled during active disease.

The V call is TRBV21-1, the J call TRBJ1-4; TRBD1, the table's D call, lacks a check against the DNA. TRBV21-1 is a pseudogene locus. The CDR3 length is 15 residues. This CDR3 reads CASSGTGTENEKLFF. The CDR3 DNA reads as TGTGCCAGCAGCGGTACCGGGACAGAGAATGAAAAACTGTTTTTT.

This chain connects TRBV2 to TRBJ2-2, with D maybe TRBD1 (6 bases). The CDR3 has 12 amino acids. CDR1 SNHLY and CDR2 FYNNEI come from the germline V gene. V lost 4 bases to trimming and J lost 12 bases, with 12 bases between them. The DNA of the CDR3 is TGTGCCAGCAGTGTACAGGGCGGCAAGCTGTTTTTT. Its translation: CASSVQGGKLFF.

The chain couples TRBV6-5 to TRBJ1-3; 7 bases match TRBD1. CDR1 MNHEY and CDR2 SVGAGI come from the germline V gene. This CDR3 region has 15 residues. V dropped 5 bases and J dropped 7; count of bases not matched to a gene: 11. The CDR3 here is CASSLGGQEGNTIYF. DNA of the CDR3: TGTGCCAGCAGTCTCGGAGGACAGGAGGGCAACACCATATATTTT.

The rearrangement uses TRBV7-3 and TRBJ1-4; D unresolved. The germline CDR1 and CDR2 sequences are SGHTA and FQGTGA. Trimming took 1 base from V and 5 from J, leaving 5 bases between them. This CDR3 is built from 13 residues. Here the CDR3 DNA reads TGTGCCAGCAGCTTAAGGCCGAATGAAAAACTGTTTTTT. This codes for CASSLRPNEKLFF. The variable domain in full, with the rest retrieved from reference TRBV7-3 and TRBJ1-4, is GAGVSQTPSNKVTEKGKYVELRCDPISGHTALYWYRQSLGQGPEFLIYFQGTGAADDSGLPNDRFFAVRPEGSVSTLKIQRTERGDSAVYLCASSLRPNEKLFFGSGTQLSVL.

The genes are TRBV27 and TRBJ2-2; the match to TRBD1 covers 9 bases. Germline assignment: CDR1 MNHEY and CDR2 SMNVEV (reference sequence). The CDR3 runs to 14 residues. J gave up 7 bases and V 6 bases, and 6 bases lay outside the gene matches. The CDR3 coding sequence is TGTGCCAGCAGATACAGGGGGCTTAGCGGGGAGCTGTTTTTT. The encoded protein is CASRYRGLSGELFF.

About this clone: Other DNA sequences within the sample encode an identical CDR3. The chain joins TRBV19 to TRBJ1-1; D ambiguous. V dropped 3 bases and J dropped 4 bases, with 9 bases sitting between them. CDR1 LNHDA and CDR2 SQIVND come from the germline V gene (reference sequence). The CDR3 totals 13 residues. CDR3 in DNA: TGTGCCAGTAGTATTGGTGGCGGCACTGAAGCTTTCTTT. It translates to CASSIGGGTEAFF.

This clone was seen a single time. The chain has TRBV3-1 (or the pseudogene TRBV3-2) and TRBJ2-3, with 12 nucleotides matching TRBD2. Trimming cost V 0 bases and J 4 bases; bases outside gene matches: 8. Germline-derived CDR1 and CDR2 are LGHDT and YNNKEL (reference sequence). The CDR3 totals 18 residues. CDR3 in DNA: TGTGCCAGCAGCCAAGATTACACTAGCGGGGGGCATGCAGATACGCAGTATTTT. This translates into CASSQDYTSGGHADTQYF.

The chain employs TRBV5-1 and TRBJ1-2, with 9 bases that match TRBD1. J lost 6 bases, V lost 3 bases, and 6 bases had no gene match. Germline V gene lookup returns CDR1 SGHRS and CDR2 YFSETQ. This CDR3 region has 14 residues. DNA for the CDR3: TGCGCCAGCAGCTCGGACAGGGGTATGGATGGCTACACCTTC. Protein product: CASSSDRGMDGYTF.